Detailed here is one T cell receptor beta chain. Treatment of the sample: oral pan-JAK inhibitor, 5-10 mg twice daily. The data stem from a study of CD8+ T cells in alopecia areata. The CDR3 contains 15 residues. The germline gives CDR1 LNHDA, CDR2 SQIVND (reference sequence). V shed 4 bases, J shed 3 bases, and the junction held 6 bases outside the gene matches. Once RNA had been extracted, it was reverse transcribed into cDNA to act as the sequencing template. TCRdb keeps only in-frame clones here, not all; method: immunoSEQ multiplex PCR. The profile shows about 220,000 clones, about three fifths of them singletons.

The sequencing here drew on CD4+ T cells sorted from blood, taken at week 4, from a patient treated with tofacitinib. V gene TRBV19 combines with J gene TRBJ2-7; 10 nucleotides align to TRBD1. The TCR originated in a human donor with alopecia areata. The CDR3 bases are TGTGCCAGTAGTAAACCCGGGACAGGGGTCTACGAGCAGTACTTC. It yields the protein CASSKPGTGVYEQYF.